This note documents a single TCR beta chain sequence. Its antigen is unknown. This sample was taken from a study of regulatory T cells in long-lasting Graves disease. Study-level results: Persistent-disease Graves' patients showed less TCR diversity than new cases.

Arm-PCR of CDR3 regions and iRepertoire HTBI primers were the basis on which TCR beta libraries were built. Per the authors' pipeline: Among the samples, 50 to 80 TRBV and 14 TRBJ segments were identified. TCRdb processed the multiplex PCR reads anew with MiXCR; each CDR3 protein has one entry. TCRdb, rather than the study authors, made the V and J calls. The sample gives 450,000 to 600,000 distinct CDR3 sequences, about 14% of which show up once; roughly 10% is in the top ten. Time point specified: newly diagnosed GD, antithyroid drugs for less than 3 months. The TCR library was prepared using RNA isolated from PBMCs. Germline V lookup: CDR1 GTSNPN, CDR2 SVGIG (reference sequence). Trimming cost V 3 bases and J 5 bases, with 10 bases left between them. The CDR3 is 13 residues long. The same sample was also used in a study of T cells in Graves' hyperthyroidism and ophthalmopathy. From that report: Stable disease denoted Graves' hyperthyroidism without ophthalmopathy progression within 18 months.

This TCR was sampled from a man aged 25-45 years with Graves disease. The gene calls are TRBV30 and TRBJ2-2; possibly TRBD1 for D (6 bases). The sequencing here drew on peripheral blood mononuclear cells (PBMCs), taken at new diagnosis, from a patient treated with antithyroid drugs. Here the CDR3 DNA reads TGTGCCTGGAGAGACAGGACGACCGGGGAGCTGTTTTTT. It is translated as CAWRDRTTGELFF.